A single sample is the source of the 31 T cell receptor beta chains below, sequenced in a study of CD8+CD57+ T cells in acquired aplastic anemia. Profiling that covered TCR beta VDJ and CDR3 relied on genomic DNA as its template. TCRdb itself ran the reads through MiXCR, one entry per CDR3 protein. The data show 150,000 to 200,000 distinct CDR3 sequences, less than 60% seen once. Those patients picked for sequencing had displayed CD8+CD57+ cell expansion on flow cytometry. Material: sorted CD4+, CD8+, or CD8+CD57+ T cells (not recorded which) from PBMCs. The receptor set was obtained from a human donor with aplastic anemia.

This clonotype came up a few times. This rearrangement joins TRBV7-9 to TRBJ2-7; D is possibly TRBD1 (5 bases). The J call may be faulty, since TRBJ2-1 better matches the DNA end. Per the germline V gene, CDR1 is SEHNR and CDR2 is FQNEAQ (reference sequence). The CDR3 has 13 amino acids. As DNA, the CDR3 is TGTGCCAGCAGCTCCGTTAGGGGAAATGAGCAGTTCTTC. Translating it yields CASSSVRGNEQFF.

The V call is TRBV20-1, the J call TRBJ2-3; 11 bases are a match to TRBD2. CDR3 size: 15 residues. Germline CDR1 DFQATT, CDR2 SNEGSKA (reference sequence). Trimming cost V 5 bases and J 2 bases; bases outside gene matches: 6. Here the CDR3 DNA reads TGCAGTGCTTCCGGGACTAGCGGCTACACAGATACGCAGTATTTT. As protein: CSASGTSGYTDTQYF.

The chain couples TRBV2 to TRBJ1-1; tentatively, D is TRBD1 (5 bases). This CDR3 has 14 residues. The germline CDR1 and CDR2 sequences are SNHLY and FYNNEI. V was cut by 7 bases and J by 5 bases, with 17 bases left in between. The CDR3 bases are TGTGCCAGCACCATCGACAGAACGGGTACTGAAGCTTTCTTT. It codes for CASTIDRTGTEAFF. Supplemented by reference TRBV2 and TRBJ1-1, the full variable domain reads EPEVTQTPSHQVTQMGQEVILRCVPISNHLYFYWYRQILGQKVEFLVSFYNNEISEKSEIFDDQFSVERPDGSNFTLKIRSTKLEDSAMYFCASTIDRTGTEAFFGQGTRLTVV.

The chain combines TRBV7-2 with TRBJ2-3, with TRBD1 as a possible D gene (5 bases). The CDR3 consists of 13 residues. The V gene's germline CDR1 is SGHTA and CDR2 FQGNSA. Trimming cost V 3 bases and J 2 bases, with 6 bases left between them. This CDR3 reads CASSFGATDTQYF. The CDR3 bases are TGTGCCAGCAGCTTTGGGGCCACAGATACGCAGTATTTT.

Ten or more counts support this clonotype. The chain carries TRBV19 and TRBJ2-2, with unresolved D. Trimming shortened V by 5 bases and J by 0 bases, and 7 bases separated the two germline ends. Germline loops: CDR1 LNHDA, CDR2 SQIVND (reference sequence). The CDR3 spans 14 residues. CDR3: CASSWDSNTGELFF. The CDR3 nucleotides are TGTGCCAGTAGTTGGGATTCGAACACCGGGGAGCTGTTTTTT.

In regard to this clonotype: A read error may account for a junction end that differs from germline. This chain uses TRBV7-2 with TRBJ2-3; no clear D gene. Germline V gene data show CDR1 as SGHTA and CDR2 as FQGNSA. This CDR3 region has 13 residues. The CDR3 region is CASSLDGSDSQYF. The CDR3 nucleotides read TGTGCCAGCAGCTTGGATGGCTCAGATTCGCAGTATTTT. Full variable domain (outside the CDR3, taken from reference TRBV7-2 and TRBJ2-3): GAGVSQSPSNKVTEKGKDVELRCDPISGHTALYWYRQSLGQGLEFLIYFQGNSAPDKSGLPSDRFSAERTGGSVSTLTIQRTQQEDSAVYLCASSLDGSDSQYFGPGTRLTVL.

This clonotype was seen a few times. The V call is TRBV24-1, the J call TRBJ2-7, with 11 nucleotides matching TRBD1. The junction had 11 bases not matched to a gene; V was cut back by 8 bases and J by 6 bases. The CDR3 loop spans 15 amino acids. Germline assignment: CDR1 KGHDR and CDR2 SFDVKD. The chain's CDR3 is CATTPTGTGGSEQYF. CDR3 coding DNA: TGTGCCACCACCCCTACCGGGACAGGGGGAAGCGAGCAGTACTTC.

This clonotype was found a few times. This sequence joins TRBV3-1 and TRBJ1-1; TRBD1 is a possible D gene (6 bases). The V end lost 6 bases, the J end lost 1 base, and 12 bases lay between the germline ends. Germline loops: CDR1 LGHDT, CDR2 YNNKEL (reference sequence). The CDR3 extends over 14 amino acids. CDR3 DNA sequence: TGTGCCAGCAGTGACATAGGGGGGAACACTGAAGCTTTCTTT. It translates to CASSDIGGNTEAFF.

This clonotype showed up many times. The CDR3 here is CASSRSGSGDGELFF. For the CDR3, the DNA is TGCGCCAGCAGCCGTAGCGGGAGCGGGGACGGGGAGCTGTTTTTT. This sequence joins TRBV5-1 and TRBJ2-2; 9 bases are a match to TRBD2. The CDR3 spans 15 residues. The J segment lost 7 bases and the V segment lost 4 bases, leaving 8 bases of the junction unmatched. Germline CDR1 SGHRS, CDR2 YFSETQ.

This clonotype was detected many times. The chain carries TRBV7-2 and TRBJ2-1; a possible D gene is TRBD1 (5 bases). V lost 1 base to trimming and J lost 2 bases, with 9 bases between them. Germline V CDR1 and CDR2: SGHTA, FQGNSA. The CDR3 contains 15 residues. The CDR3 DNA reads TGTGCCAGCAGCTTAGGCCCAGGGACCTACAATGAGCAGTTCTTC. Its translation is CASSLGPGTYNEQFF.

In this sample, this clonotype turned up a few times. In DNA form, the CDR3 reads TGTGCCAGTAGTGACGGGGGGTACACTAATCAGCCCCAGCATTTT. This translates into CASSDGGYTNQPQHF. The chain recombines TRBV19 with TRBJ1-5; tentatively, D is TRBD1 (5 bases). The CDR3 contains 15 residues. V dropped 5 bases and J dropped 4 bases, with 15 bases sitting between them. Germline V lookup: CDR1 LNHDA, CDR2 SQIVND (reference sequence). Supplemented by reference TRBV19 and TRBJ1-5, the full variable domain reads DGGITQSPKYLFRKEGQNVTLSCEQNLNHDAMYWYRQDPGQGLRLIYYSQIVNDFQKGDIAEGYSVSREKKESFPLTVTSAQKNPTAFYLCASSDGGYTNQPQHFGDGTRLSIL.

About this clonotype: The junction shows a germline mismatch at one end, possibly a read error. The chain joins TRBV7-3 to TRBJ2-1; D gene ambiguous. Germline CDR1 is SGHTA and CDR2 is FQGTGA. The CDR3 length is 13 residues. The CDR3, as DNA: TGTGCCAGCAGCTTAACTAGTTCCAATGGGCAGTTCTTC. Residues: CASSLTSSNGQFF. Complete variable domain (other parts from reference TRBV7-3 and TRBJ2-1): GAGVSQTPSNKVTEKGKYVELRCDPISGHTALYWYRQSLGQGPEFLIYFQGTGAADDSGLPNDRFFAVRPEGSVSTLKIQRTERGDSAVYLCASSLTSSNGQFFGPGTRLTVL.

This clonotype was picked up a small number of times. This chain joins TRBV29-1 and TRBJ2-5, with TRBD1 as a possible D gene (6 bases). The germline V gene encodes CDR1 SQVTM and CDR2 ANQGSEA. The CDR3 runs to 13 residues. Trimming shortened V by 2 bases and J by 4 bases, and 11 bases separated the two germline ends. CDR3 residues: CSVEKGVGETQYF. DNA for the CDR3: TGCAGCGTTGAAAAGGGGGTGGGAGAGACCCAGTACTTC.

This clonotype was picked up many times. The chain employs TRBV5-8 and TRBJ2-5; D might be TRBD1 (6 bases). Deletions cut 0 bases from V and 1 base from J, with 10 bases between. The CDR3 covers 15 residues. Germline lookup yields CDR1 SGHTS and CDR2 YDEGEE. DNA of the CDR3: TGTGCCAGCAGCTTGGCCGGGACACCCCAAGAGACCCAGTACTTC. Residues: CASSLAGTPQETQYF.

The rearrangement uses TRBV5-1 and TRBJ2-3; perhaps TRBD2 as D (5 bases). Germline lookup yields CDR1 SGHRS and CDR2 YFSETQ. The CDR3 sequence is 17 residues long. Between the trimmed V and J ends, which lost 4 bases and 3 bases, there was a span of 21 bases. CDR3 sequence (DNA): TGCGCCAGCAGCGACCTAGCCGCTGGGTCCAAGACAGATACGCAGTATTTT. Protein sequence: CASSDLAAGSKTDTQYF.

This clonotype was seen only once. The chain couples TRBV2 to TRBJ2-1; 8 nucleotides align to TRBD2. Per germline, CDR1 SNHLY and CDR2 FYNNEI. V lost 5 bases to trimming and J lost 4 bases; unmatched junction nucleotides: 7. The CDR3 covers 15 residues. The CDR3 region is CASSRAGGSYNEQFF. CDR3 DNA sequence: TGTGCCAGCAGTCGGGCGGGAGGATCGTACAATGAGCAGTTCTTC.

This clonotype was seen at least ten times. V gene TRBV2 combines with J gene TRBJ2-7, with D hard to call. V lost 5 bases and J lost 11, with 16 bases in between. Germline lookup yields CDR1 SNHLY and CDR2 FYNNEI. There are 12 residues in the CDR3. The DNA for the CDR3 is TGTGCCAGCAGTTCAGCTTTGAGTCGGGAGTACTTC. Translating it yields CASSSALSREYF.

This chain uses TRBV5-1 with TRBJ2-7; D could derive from TRBD1 or TRBD2 (5 bases each). The ends were cut back, 1 base at V and 0 bases at J, with 14 bases in the middle. From germline, CDR1 is SGHRS and CDR2 YFSETQ. The CDR3 totals 16 residues. The CDR3 is CASSLKGDLLSYEQYF. The CDR3 nucleotides are TGCGCCAGCAGCTTGAAAGGGGACCTACTCTCCTACGAGCAGTACTTC.

In regard to this clonotype: Just one base apart from a much larger clone, this may be a read error. The V call is TRBV9, the J call TRBJ1-3, with a tentative D call TRBD1 (5 bases). CDR1 SGDLS and CDR2 YYNGEE come from the germline V gene. Trimming pared 3 bases from V and 14 bases from J, leaving 21 bases between. The CDR3 is 14 amino acids. CDR3 region: CASSAAGTASLVYF. DNA of the CDR3: TGTGCCAGCAGCGCCGCCGGGACGGCTTCTTTGGTATATTTT.

There are many counts of this clonotype. The genes are TRBV20-1 and TRBJ1-4; 7 bases fit TRBD1. Trimming took 2 bases from V and 3 from J; bases not matched to a gene: 15. CDR1 is DFQATT, CDR2 SNEGSKA, per germline (reference sequence). This CDR3 is built from 18 residues. The CDR3 here is CSARPLGPGGGSNEKLFF. CDR3 DNA: TGCAGTGCTAGACCCTTAGGGCCAGGGGGAGGTTCTAATGAAAAACTGTTTTTT.

This clonotype was detected a few times. With a much larger clone just one base away, this may be a read error. The V gene is TRBV19, the J gene TRBJ1-1, with TRBD1 matching over 7 bases. The CDR3 has 15 residues. Trimming removed 4 bases from V and 10 bases from J; junction bases left unmatched: 15. The germline V gene encodes CDR1 LNHDA and CDR2 SQIVND (reference sequence). The DNA for the CDR3 is TGTGCCAGTAGTACCCCTCTACAGGGGACGGGAGGAGCTTTCTTT. This gives the protein CASSTPLQGTGGAFF.

This clonotype has at least ten counts. The J gene is TRBJ2-7, the V gene TRBV12-3 or TRBV12-4, with 8 bases aligning to TRBD1. This CDR3 has 14 amino acids. V was clipped by 6 bases and J by 1 base; unmatched bases: 5. CDR3 sequence (DNA): TGTGCCAGCAGAACCGGGACAGGTTCCTACGAGCAGTACTTC. It translates to CASRTGTGSYEQYF.

Only one count was recorded for this clonotype. The chain combines TRBV2 with TRBJ2-5; D is unresolved. Germline-derived CDR1 and CDR2 are SNHLY and FYNNEI. Trimming stripped 6 bases from V and 2 bases from J, with 10 bases between. This CDR3 is built from 13 residues. The CDR3 nucleotides are TGTGCCAGCAGCTTAGTCAGGCAAGAGACCCAGTACTTC. Translated, it gives CASSLVRQETQYF. The complete variable domain, with remaining parts taken from reference TRBV2 and TRBJ2-5, reads EPEVTQTPSHQVTQMGQEVILRCVPISNHLYFYWYRQILGQKVEFLVSFYNNEISEKSEIFDDQFSVERPDGSNFTLKIRSTKLEDSAMYFCASSLVRQETQYFGPGTRLLVL.

This clonotype was seen only a few times. The chain couples TRBV20-1 to TRBJ2-7; D remains unclear. CDR1 is DFQATT, CDR2 SNEGSKA, per germline (reference sequence). The CDR3 is made up of 14 amino acids. Between the trimmed V and J ends, which lost 4 bases and 2 bases, there was a span of 15 bases. CDR3: CSAIGPLPPYEQYF. The CDR3 DNA reads as TGCAGTGCTATTGGGCCCTTGCCCCCCTACGAGCAGTACTTC.

V and J are TRBV24-1 and TRBJ2-3; possibly TRBD1 for D (6 bases). Trimming removed 2 bases at V and 0 bases at J, with 11 bases between. The CDR3 is 16 residues long. Looked up from germline, CDR1 is KGHDR and CDR2 is SFDVKD. CDR3 nucleotide sequence: TGTGCCACCAGTGATTGGGAGACAGGAAGCACAGATACGCAGTATTTT. It is translated as CATSDWETGSTDTQYF.

As to this clonotype: Being one base from a much bigger clone, this may be a read error. In DNA form, the CDR3 reads TGTGCCAGCAGCCAGGTGGCTGGAAACACCATATATTTT. Translating gives CASSQVAGNTIYF. The V call is TRBV9, the J call TRBJ1-3; no reliable D call. CDR1 and CDR2 (germline): SGDLS, YYNGEE. The CDR3 loop spans 13 amino acids. The ends were cut back, 4 bases at V and 2 bases at J, with 7 bases in the middle.

The chain recombines TRBV24-1 with TRBJ2-1; D is undetermined. The CDR3 consists of 11 residues. The germline V gene encodes CDR1 KGHDR and CDR2 SFDVKD. Trimming removed 9 bases from V and 2 bases from J, with 4 bases in between. CDR3: CATGPYNEQFF. The CDR3 DNA reads TGTGCCACCGGTCCCTACAATGAGCAGTTCTTC.

This clonotype was counted a single time. V gene TRBV20-1 combines with J gene TRBJ2-7; no clear D gene. Trimming removed 3 bases from V and 8 bases from J, with 20 bases in between. Germline CDR1 DFQATT, CDR2 SNEGSKA (reference sequence). The CDR3 consists of 14 residues. The CDR3 here is CSASGIPWADKQYF. CDR3 bases: TGCAGTGCTAGTGGTATCCCTTGGGCAGACAAGCAGTACTTC.

The chain recombines TRBV18 with TRBJ1-2; D remains ambiguous. Deletions cut 4 bases from V and 4 bases from J, with 19 bases between. Germline V CDR1 and CDR2: KGHSH, LQKENI. The CDR3 is 16 residues long. CDR3 residues: CASSQTSGLSGYGYTF. The CDR3 nucleotides are TGTGCCAGCTCACAAACTTCCGGCCTATCGGGCTATGGCTACACCTTC.

This chain connects TRBV10-3 to TRBJ1-5, with TRBD1 matching over 9 bases. The trim removed 3 bases at V and 4 bases at J, leaving 7 bases unmatched. Germline lookup yields CDR1 ENHRY and CDR2 SYGVKD. The CDR3 consists of 16 residues. CDR3 protein: CAISESGTGNNQPQHF. The CDR3 bases are TGTGCCATCAGTGAATCTGGGACAGGGAATAATCAGCCCCAGCATTTT.

J is TRBJ2-7 and V is TRBV15, with 15 bases matching TRBD2. This CDR3 contains 18 residues. Germline trimming cut 1 base from V and 5 bases from J; bases unmatched to any gene: 9. CDR1 LNHNV and CDR2 YYDKDF come from the germline V gene (reference sequence). The CDR3 DNA follows: TGTGCCACCAGCAGAGGGAGAGGGACTAGCGGGAGGCTACACGAGCAGTACTTC. Its protein is CATSRGRGTSGRLHEQYF. The variable domain in full, with the rest retrieved from reference TRBV15 and TRBJ2-7, is DAMVIQNPRYQVTQFGKPVTLSCSQTLNHNVMYWYQQKSSQAPKLLFHYYDKDFNNEADTPDNFQSRRPNTSFCFLDIRSPGLGDTAMYLCATSRGRGTSGRLHEQYFGPGTRLTVT.